A selection of T cell receptor beta chains follows, all from one sample in a study of vaccination and CD4 T cells after COVID-19. These receptors' targets are unknown. TCRdb analysed the PCR reads with MiXCR anew, one entry per CDR3 protein. The sample comprises under 15,000 distinct CDR3 sequences, 41% of which are singletons, and 7.5% to 9.5% rests with the top ten. The sample consisted of CD4+ T cells from blood, cultured in vitro, taken after SARS-CoV-2 vaccination. The receptor set was obtained from a human donor who had recovered from COVID-19. The CDR3 runs from the conserved cysteine through the conserved F or W. A D gene is named only where the DNA matches it firmly. Some rows have no size entry. The others give once, few or many, or a class for an expanded clone.

D	V	size	J	length	CDR3	DNA
-	TRBV7-9	-	TRBJ1-3	12	CASSSDGGNIYF	TGTGCCAGCAGCTCAGATGGGGGGAACATATATTTT
TRBD1	TRBV9	-	TRBJ1-1	15	CASSGTGGAEGEAFF	TGTGCCAGCAGCGGGACAGGGGGCGCCGAGGGTGAAGCTTTCTTT
TRBD2	TRBV7-2	few	TRBJ2-7	14	CASSSGGSFYEQYF	TGTGCCAGCAGCTCGGGAGGCTCATTTTACGAGCAGTACTTC
TRBD1	TRBV24-1	few	TRBJ2-2	14	CATTDRPSTGELFF	TGTGCCACCACGGACAGGCCAAGCACCGGGGAGCTGTTTTTT
-	TRBV6-2/TRBV6-3	-	TRBJ2-1	12	CASKGLYNEQFF	TGTGCCAGCAAAGGGTTATACAATGAGCAGTTCTTC
-	TRBV12-3/TRBV12-4	few	TRBJ1-2	15	CASSSAPKGAGGYTF	TGTGCCAGCAGTTCCGCCCCAAAGGGCGCGGGTGGCTACACCTTC
-	TRBV11-3	-	TRBJ1-1	13	CASSLWTDTEAFF	TGTGCCAGCAGCTTATGGACAGACACTGAAGCTTTCTTT
-	TRBV7-9	few	TRBJ1-2	14	CASSFGTLNYGYTF	TGTGCCAGCAGCTTCGGGACACTTAACTATGGCTACACCTTC
-	TRBV6-1	-	TRBJ1-1	14	CASSRTVKGTEAFF	TGTGCCAGCAGTCGGACAGTTAAGGGGACTGAAGCTTTCTTT
-	TRBV5-5	-	TRBJ2-3	15	CASSPSGVLVDTQYF	TGTGCCAGCAGCCCCTCGGGGGTTTTAGTAGATACGCAGTATTTT
-	TRBV7-2	-	TRBJ2-3	14	CASSRDTGTDTQYF	TGTGCCAGCAGCCGGGACACAGGCACAGATACGCAGTATTTT
TRBD2	TRBV10-3	-	TRBJ2-1	16	CAISELLAGVYNEQFF	TGTGCCATCAGTGAGTTACTAGCGGGAGTCTACAATGAGCAGTTCTTC
TRBD1	TRBV6-5	few	TRBJ1-5	15	CASSYPGQGSQPQHF	TGTGCCAGCAGTTACCCGGGACAGGGGAGTCAGCCCCAGCATTTT
TRBD1	TRBV10-3	few	TRBJ2-5	13	CAISGQGAETQYF	TGTGCCATCTCGGGACAGGGGGCAGAGACCCAGTACTTC
TRBD2	TRBV6-1	-	TRBJ2-5	13	CASSWGGSETQYF	TGTGCCAGCAGCTGGGGGGGATCCGAGACCCAGTACTTC
-	TRBV7-6	-	TRBJ1-5	12	CASSSGIGPQHF	TGTGCCAGCAGCTCAGGGATCGGGCCCCAGCATTTT
TRBD1	TRBV28	-	TRBJ2-7	14	CASSGQGQTYEQYF	TGTGCCAGCTCGGGACAGGGCCAAACCTACGAGCAGTACTTC
-	TRBV10-3	few	TRBJ1-1	11	CAIRGWTEAFF	TGTGCCATCAGGGGATGGACTGAAGCTTTCTTT
TRBD2	TRBV5-6	-	TRBJ2-3	14	CASSLSGGTNTQYF	TGTGCCAGCAGCTTGTCGGGGGGGACAAATACGCAGTATTTT
TRBD2	TRBV7-2	-	TRBJ2-1	16	CASSLAPQRGGDEQFF	TGTGCCAGCAGCTTAGCTCCCCAGCGGGGGGGTGATGAGCAGTTCTTC
-	TRBV21-1	medium-sized	TRBJ1-6	15	CASKPPRRDRPPLHF	TGTGCCAGCAAACCCCCACGGAGGGACAGGCCACCCCTCCACTTT
TRBD1	TRBV28	few	TRBJ2-3	15	CASSEGQGYTDTQYF	TGTGCCAGCAGTGAGGGACAGGGGTACACAGATACGCAGTATTTT
-	TRBV27	few	TRBJ1-2	15	CASSLMPVGNYGYTF	TGTGCCAGCAGTTTAATGCCCGTAGGGAACTATGGCTACACCTTC
-	TRBV19	-	TRBJ1-1	15	CASSIEVRGTTEAFF	TGTGCCAGTAGTATAGAGGTCAGGGGAACCACTGAAGCTTTCTTT
-	TRBV7-2	-	TRBJ2-7	18	CASSLVSSVRVGSYEQYF	TGTGCCAGCAGCTTAGTTTCATCTGTGAGGGTCGGCTCCTACGAGCAGTACTTC